The TCR beta chain described here comes from a study of spatial heterogeneity in lung cancer. Across the whole study: In cases with available follow-up PBMC samples, these were sequenced at a median of roughly two years after resection.

TCRdb re-called the 5' RACE reads with MiXCR, one entry per CDR3 protein. The sample lists about 100,000 distinct CDR3 sequences, approximately 19% seen once, with less than 25% in the top ten. Time point given: blood at routine non-recurrence follow-up after resection. Extraction of whole RNA from tumor, nontumor lung or frozen PBMC preceded unsorted sequencing. Germline loops: CDR1 DFQATT, CDR2 SNEGSKA (reference sequence). The CDR3 is made up of 14 amino acids. Trimming cost V 5 bases and J 3 bases, with 14 bases left between them. This clonotype was seen only a few times. Sequencing used PBMCs, obtained at follow-up. The receptor's source is a male donor with early-stage non-small cell lung cancer. This chain connects TRBV20-1 to TRBJ2-1; D might be TRBD1 or TRBD2, each matching 5 bases. This CDR3 reads CSARGSGLYNEQFF. DNA for the CDR3: TGCAGTGCTCGAGGCTCGGGGCTCTACAATGAGCAGTTCTTC.